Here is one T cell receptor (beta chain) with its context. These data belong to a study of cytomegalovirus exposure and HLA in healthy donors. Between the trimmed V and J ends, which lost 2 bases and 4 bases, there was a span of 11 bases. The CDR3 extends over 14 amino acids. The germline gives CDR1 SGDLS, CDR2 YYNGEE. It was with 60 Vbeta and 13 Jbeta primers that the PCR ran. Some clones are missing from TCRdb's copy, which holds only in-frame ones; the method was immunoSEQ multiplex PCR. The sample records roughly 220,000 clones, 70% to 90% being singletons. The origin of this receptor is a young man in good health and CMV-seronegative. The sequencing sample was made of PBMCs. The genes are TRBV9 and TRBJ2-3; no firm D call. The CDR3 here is CASSVSGRSDTQYF. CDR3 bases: TGTGCCAGCAGCGTGTCAGGTCGGTCAGATACGCAGTATTTT.